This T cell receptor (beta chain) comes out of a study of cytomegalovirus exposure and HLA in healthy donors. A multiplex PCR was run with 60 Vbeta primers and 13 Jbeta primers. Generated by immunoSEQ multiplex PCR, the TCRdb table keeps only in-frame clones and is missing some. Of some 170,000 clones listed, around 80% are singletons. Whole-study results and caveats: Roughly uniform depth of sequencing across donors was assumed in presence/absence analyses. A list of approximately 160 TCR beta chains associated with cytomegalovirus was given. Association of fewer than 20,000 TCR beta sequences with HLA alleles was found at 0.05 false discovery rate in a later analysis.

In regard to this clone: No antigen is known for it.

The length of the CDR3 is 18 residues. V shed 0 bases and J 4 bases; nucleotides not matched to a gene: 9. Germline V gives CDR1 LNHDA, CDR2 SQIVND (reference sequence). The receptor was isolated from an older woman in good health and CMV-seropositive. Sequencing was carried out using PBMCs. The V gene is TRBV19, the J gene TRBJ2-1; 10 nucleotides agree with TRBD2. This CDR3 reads CASSIDLASGRTYNEQFF. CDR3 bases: TGTGCCAGTAGTATAGATTTGGCTAGCGGGAGAACATACAATGAGCAGTTCTTC.